This T cell receptor beta chain was found in a study of blood T cell repertoires in COVID-19. Study-wide background: Sites across the United States, Italy and Spain contributed samples from acute and convalescent COVID-19. In each case, the material was cDNA or gDNA derived from T cells, B-cell-depleted T cells, or PBMCs.

This clone has just one count. In the authors' methods: Estimation of nucleated cell counts relied on the amplification of reference gene primers. Produced via immunoSEQ multiplex PCR; TCRdb's table is partial and in-frame only. V and J calls and clone size are given by that table; D and trimming were obtained from the DNA. The sample shows approximately 80,000 clones, 90% of them seen only once. Per germline, CDR1 SGHRS and CDR2 YFSETQ. V lost 2 bases to trimming and J lost 6 bases; unmatched junction nucleotides: 14. The CDR3 length is 19 residues. The chain carries TRBV5-1 and TRBJ2-3, with 14 bases that match TRBD2. Sequencing was done on a sample of peripheral blood. The sequence came from a woman between 50 and 59 years old in a cohort sampled during active COVID-19. The CDR3 coding sequence is TGCGCCAGCAGCTTAAGAGGACTAGCGGGAGGCGGGGGAACGGATACGCAGTATTTT. Residues: CASSLRGLAGGGGTDTQYF.